This T cell receptor (beta chain) is from a study of control samples from healthy donors and cancer patients. Repertoires were generated with immunoSEQ multiplex PCR, while TCRdb's copy carries only in-frame clones and drops some. The sample shows 400,000 to 500,000 clones, approximately 90% of them seen only once. Germline CDR1 WNHNN, CDR2 SYGVQD (reference sequence). V gave up 3 bases and J gave up 5 bases, with 10 bases separating them. The CDR3 has 13 residues. The chain is built from TRBV10-1 and TRBJ1-2, with D tentatively TRBD1 (6 bases). The sequence derives from a middle-aged man with head and neck cancer. The sequenced sample consisted of PBMCs. This CDR3 reads CASSEGGGYGYTF. Here the CDR3 DNA reads TGCGCCAGCAGTGAAGGAGGGGGTTATGGCTACACCTTC.